These 5 T cell receptor beta chains were sequenced from one sample in a study of T cells in Graves' hyperthyroidism and ophthalmopathy. Authors of the study amplified TCR beta CDR3 regions from RNA transcripts. A first-round RT-PCR of the TCR CDR3 used the HTBI primer set. TCRdb ran MiXCR on the multiplex PCR reads and lists one entry per CDR3 protein. The table lists about 420,000 distinct CDR3 sequences, roughly 14% of them singletons, with 13% to 15% in the top ten. The sequencing input was blood. Every receptor here comes from a woman younger than 30 with Graves' hyperthyroidism.

The V call is TRBV20-1, the J call TRBJ1-6; D is undetermined. The germline V gene encodes CDR1 DFQATT and CDR2 SNEGSKA (reference sequence). V was clipped by 3 bases and J by 8 bases, with 11 bases between them. This CDR3 is built from 13 residues. This chain's CDR3 is CSASISGDSPLHF. The CDR3 DNA reads TGCAGTGCTAGCATCTCCGGCGATTCACCCCTCCACTTT.

A word on this clonotype: The CDR3 ends on some other residue instead of the conserved phenylalanine or tryptophan, so this is likely a read error. The rearrangement joins TRBV6-2 or TRBV6-3 to TRBJ2-1; no firm D call. Trimming took off 2 bases at V and 0 bases at J, with 11 bases between the two ends. Germline V gene lookup returns CDR1 MNHEY and CDR2 SVGEGT. CDR3 size: 16 residues. The DNA for the CDR3 is TGTGCCAGCAGTTACGGGGTCCCTATCTCCTACAATGAGCAGTTCCTC. Translation: CASSYGVPISYNEQFL.

The V call is TRBV20-1, the J call TRBJ2-5; 11 bases are a match to TRBD2. CDR1 is DFQATT and CDR2 is SNEGSKA in the germline V gene (reference sequence). With V trimmed by 5 bases and J by 0 bases, 2 bases remained unmatched. This CDR3 spans 14 amino acids. DNA of the CDR3: TGCAGTGCTCCTAGCGGGGGGTACCAAGAGACCCAGTACTTC. As protein: CSAPSGGYQETQYF.

This clonotype was counted at least ten times. The rearrangement links TRBV6-1 to TRBJ2-3; the match to TRBD1 covers 9 bases. There are 14 residues in the CDR3. The germline CDR1 and CDR2 sequences are MNHNS and SASEGT. Germline trimming cut 5 bases from V and 8 bases from J; bases unmatched to any gene: 8. The CDR3 reads CASSPGQGLGTQYF. The CDR3, as DNA: TGTGCCAGCAGTCCCGGACAGGGGTTGGGTACGCAGTATTTT.

This clonotype has only a few counts. The chain carries TRBV6-4 and TRBJ2-1; possible D gene TRBD2, 7 bases. V gave up 3 bases and J gave up 4 bases, with 13 bases separating them. Germline V gives CDR1 MRHNA, CDR2 SNTAGT. The CDR3 consists of 15 residues. In DNA, the CDR3 is TGTGCCAGCAGTGAAGAACAGGGAGGGTACAATGAGCAGTTCTTC. Translation gives CASSEEQGGYNEQFF.